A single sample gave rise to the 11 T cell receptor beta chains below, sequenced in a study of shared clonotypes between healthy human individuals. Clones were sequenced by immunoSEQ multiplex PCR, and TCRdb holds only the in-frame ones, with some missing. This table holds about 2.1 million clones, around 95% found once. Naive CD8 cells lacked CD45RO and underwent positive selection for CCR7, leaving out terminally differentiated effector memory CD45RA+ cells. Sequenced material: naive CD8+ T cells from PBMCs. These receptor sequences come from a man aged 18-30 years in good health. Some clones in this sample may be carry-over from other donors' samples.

CDR3 sequence reads: CASSLKRIPNTGELFF. The CDR3 coding sequence is TGTGCCAGCAGCTTAAAAAGGATTCCCAACACCGGGGAGCTGTTTTTT. This sequence joins TRBV7-9 and TRBJ2-2, with D unclear. CDR1 and CDR2 (germline): SEHNR, FQNEAQ (reference sequence). V lost 2 bases to trimming and J lost 2 bases, with 12 bases between them. The CDR3 is made up of 16 amino acids.

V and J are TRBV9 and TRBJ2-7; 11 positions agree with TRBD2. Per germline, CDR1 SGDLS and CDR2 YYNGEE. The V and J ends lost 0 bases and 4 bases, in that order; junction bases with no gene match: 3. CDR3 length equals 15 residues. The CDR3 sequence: CASSVAASGRYEQYF. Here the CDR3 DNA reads TGTGCCAGCAGCGTAGCTGCTAGCGGGAGGTACGAGCAGTACTTC.

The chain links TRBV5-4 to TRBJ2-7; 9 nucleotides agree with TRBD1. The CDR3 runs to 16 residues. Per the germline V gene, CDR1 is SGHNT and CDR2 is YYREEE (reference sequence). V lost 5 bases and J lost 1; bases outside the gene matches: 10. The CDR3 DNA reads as TGTGCCAGCAGTTTCTTTCCCGGGACAGGGTCCTACGAGCAGTACTTC. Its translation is CASSFFPGTGSYEQYF.

The CDR3, as DNA: TGTGCCAGCACCCTAAGTGGGGGGAACAATGAGCAGTTCTTC. Translation gives CASTLSGGNNEQFF. The rearrangement links TRBV7-9 to TRBJ2-1, with D possibly matching TRBD2 (6 bases). CDR3 length equals 14 residues. In germline, CDR1 is SEHNR, CDR2 FQNEAQ (reference sequence). Deletions cut 7 bases from V and 5 bases from J, with 15 bases between.

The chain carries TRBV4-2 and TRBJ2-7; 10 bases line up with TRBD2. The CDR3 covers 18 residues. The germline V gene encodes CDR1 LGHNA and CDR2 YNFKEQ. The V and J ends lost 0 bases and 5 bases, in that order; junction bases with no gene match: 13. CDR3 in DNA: TGTGCCAGCAGCCAAGATGGTGTAGAGCGGGAGGGCCGTCACGAGCAGTACTTC. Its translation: CASSQDGVEREGRHEQYF.

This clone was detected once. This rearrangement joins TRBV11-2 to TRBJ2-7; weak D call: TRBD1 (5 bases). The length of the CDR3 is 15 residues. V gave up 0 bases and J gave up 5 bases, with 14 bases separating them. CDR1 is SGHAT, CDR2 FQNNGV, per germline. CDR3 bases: TGTGCCAGCAGCTTAGATCGGGCAGGGTGGAACGAGCAGTACTTC. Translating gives CASSLDRAGWNEQYF.

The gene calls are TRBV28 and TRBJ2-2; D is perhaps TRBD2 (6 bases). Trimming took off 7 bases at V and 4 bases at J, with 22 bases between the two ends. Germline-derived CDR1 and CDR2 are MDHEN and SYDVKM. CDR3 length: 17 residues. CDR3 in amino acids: CASTPVGGKRVTGELFF. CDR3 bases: TGTGCCAGCACCCCGGTGGGCGGGAAACGAGTCACCGGGGAGCTGTTTTTT.

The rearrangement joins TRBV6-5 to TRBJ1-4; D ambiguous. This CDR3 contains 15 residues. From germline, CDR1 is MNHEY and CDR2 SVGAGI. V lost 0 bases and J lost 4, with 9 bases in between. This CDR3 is CASSYSGRDNEKLFF. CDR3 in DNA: TGTGCCAGCAGTTACTCAGGGAGGGATAATGAAAAACTGTTTTTT.

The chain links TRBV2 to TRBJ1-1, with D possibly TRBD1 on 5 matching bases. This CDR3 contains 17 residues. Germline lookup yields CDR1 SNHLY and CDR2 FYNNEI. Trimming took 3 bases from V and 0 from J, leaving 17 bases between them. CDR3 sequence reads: CASSDRAGVGMNTEAFF. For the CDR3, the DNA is TGTGCCAGCAGTGACAGGGCGGGTGTGGGTATGAACACTGAAGCTTTCTTT.

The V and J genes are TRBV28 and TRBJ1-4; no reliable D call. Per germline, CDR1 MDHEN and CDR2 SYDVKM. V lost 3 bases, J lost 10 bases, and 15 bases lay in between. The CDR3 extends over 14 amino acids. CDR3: CASSFRGVSGKLFF. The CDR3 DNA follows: TGTGCCAGCAGTTTCCGGGGAGTTAGTGGAAAACTGTTTTTT.

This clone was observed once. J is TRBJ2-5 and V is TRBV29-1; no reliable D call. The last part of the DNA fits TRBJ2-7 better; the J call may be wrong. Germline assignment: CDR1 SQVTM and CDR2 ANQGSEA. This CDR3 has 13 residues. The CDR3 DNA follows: TGCAGCGTTAGGACCAAACTCCACTACGAGCAGTACTTC. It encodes CSVRTKLHYEQYF.